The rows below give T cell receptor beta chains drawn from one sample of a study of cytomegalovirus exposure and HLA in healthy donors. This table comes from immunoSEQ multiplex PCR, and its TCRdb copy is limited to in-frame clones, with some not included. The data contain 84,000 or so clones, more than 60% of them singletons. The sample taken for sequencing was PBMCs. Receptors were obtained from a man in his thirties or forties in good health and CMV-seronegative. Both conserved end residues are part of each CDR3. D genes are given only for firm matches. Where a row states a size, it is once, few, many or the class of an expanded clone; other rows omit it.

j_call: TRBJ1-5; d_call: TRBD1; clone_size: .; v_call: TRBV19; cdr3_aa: CATLQGANGNQPQHF; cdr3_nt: TGTGCCACCCTACAGGGGGCAAATGGCAATCAGCCCCAGCATTTT
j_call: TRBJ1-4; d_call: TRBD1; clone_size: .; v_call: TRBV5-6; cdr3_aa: CASSSSFHRGLTNEKLFF; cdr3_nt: TGTGCCAGCAGCTCATCATTTCACAGGGGCTTGACTAATGAAAAACTGTTTTTT
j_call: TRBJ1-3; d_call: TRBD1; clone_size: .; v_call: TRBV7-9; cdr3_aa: CASSLLGTDSGNTIYF; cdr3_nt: TGTGCCAGCAGCTTACTCGGGACAGACTCTGGAAACACCATATATTTT
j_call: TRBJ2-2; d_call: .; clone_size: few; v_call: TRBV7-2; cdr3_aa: CASSFQSANTGELFF; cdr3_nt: TGTGCCAGCAGCTTTCAGTCAGCGAACACCGGGGAGCTGTTTTTT
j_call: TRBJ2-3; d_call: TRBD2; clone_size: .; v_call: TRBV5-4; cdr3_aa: CASSLAGLAGTDTQYF; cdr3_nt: TGTGCCAGCAGCTTGGCAGGACTAGCGGGCACAGATACGCAGTATTTT
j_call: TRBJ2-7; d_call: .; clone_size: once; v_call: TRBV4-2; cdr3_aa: CASSQAPPSEQYF; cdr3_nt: TGTGCCAGCAGCCAAGCTCCCCCCTCGGAGCAGTACTTC
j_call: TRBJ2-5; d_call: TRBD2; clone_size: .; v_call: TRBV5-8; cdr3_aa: CASSWGLAGTETQYF; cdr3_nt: TGTGCCAGCAGCTGGGGACTAGCGGGTACGGAGACCCAGTACTTC
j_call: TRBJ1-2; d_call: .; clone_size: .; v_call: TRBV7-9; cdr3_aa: CASSLEGVGYTF; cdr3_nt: TGTGCCAGCAGCTTGGAGGGTGTTGGCTACACCTTC
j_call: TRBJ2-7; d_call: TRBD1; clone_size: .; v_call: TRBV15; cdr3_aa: CATSRAPRTGTYEQYF; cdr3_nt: TGTGCCACCAGCAGAGCTCCTCGGACAGGTACCTACGAGCAGTACTTC
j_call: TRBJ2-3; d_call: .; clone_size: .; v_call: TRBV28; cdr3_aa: CASSGRITDTQYF; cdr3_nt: TGTGCCAGCAGTGGCAGAATCACAGATACGCAGTATTTT
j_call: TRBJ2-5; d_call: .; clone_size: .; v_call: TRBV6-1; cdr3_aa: CASSGTTGGETQYF; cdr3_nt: TGTGCCAGCAGTGGAACAACAGGTGGGGAGACCCAGTACTTC
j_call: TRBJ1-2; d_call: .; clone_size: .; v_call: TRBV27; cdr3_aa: CASSPGTVYGYTF; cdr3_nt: TGTGCCAGCAGTCCCGGGACTGTCTATGGCTACACCTTC
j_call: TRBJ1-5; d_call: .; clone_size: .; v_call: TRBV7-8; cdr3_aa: CASSPDGGYSNQPQHF; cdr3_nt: TGTGCCAGCAGCCCCGATGGGGGGTATAGCAATCAGCCCCAGCATTTT
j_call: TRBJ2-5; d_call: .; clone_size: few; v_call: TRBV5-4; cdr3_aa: CASSFKGTGETQYF; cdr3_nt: TGTGCCAGCAGCTTTAAAGGAACGGGGGAGACCCAGTACTTC
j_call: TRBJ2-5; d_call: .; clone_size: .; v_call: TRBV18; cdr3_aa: CASSPPGKETQYF; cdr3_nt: TGTGCCAGCTCACCTCCCGGTAAAGAGACCCAGTACTTC
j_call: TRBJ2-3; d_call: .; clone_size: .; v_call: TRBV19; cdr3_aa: CASSEGVASTDTQYF; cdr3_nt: TGTGCCAGTAGTGAAGGGGTAGCTAGCACAGATACGCAGTATTTT
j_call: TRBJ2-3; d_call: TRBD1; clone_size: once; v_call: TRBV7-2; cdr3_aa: CASSWDRGTDTQYF; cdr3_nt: TGTGCCAGCAGCTGGGACAGGGGAACAGATACGCAGTATTTT
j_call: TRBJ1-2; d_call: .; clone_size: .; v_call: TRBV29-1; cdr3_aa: CSVDRGNYGYTF; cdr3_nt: TGCAGCGTTGACAGGGGAAACTATGGCTACACCTTC
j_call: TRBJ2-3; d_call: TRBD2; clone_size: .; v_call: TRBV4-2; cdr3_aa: CASSQGLAGGPSDTQYF; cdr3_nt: TGTGCCAGCAGCCAAGGACTAGCGGGGGGGCCTTCAGATACGCAGTATTTT
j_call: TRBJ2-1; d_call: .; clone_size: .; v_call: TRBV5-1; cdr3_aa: CASGPDRTRANEQFF; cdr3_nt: TGCGCCAGCGGACCAGACAGGACTCGAGCCAATGAGCAGTTCTTC
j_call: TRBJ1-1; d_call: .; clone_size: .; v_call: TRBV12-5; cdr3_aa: CASAPDRNTEAFF; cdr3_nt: TGTGCTAGTGCCCCGGACAGGAACACTGAAGCTTTCTTT
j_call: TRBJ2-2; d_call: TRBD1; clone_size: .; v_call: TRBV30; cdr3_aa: CAWSGYRGRGTGELFF; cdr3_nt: TGTGCCTGGAGTGGCTACAGGGGGCGGGGCACCGGGGAGCTGTTTTTT
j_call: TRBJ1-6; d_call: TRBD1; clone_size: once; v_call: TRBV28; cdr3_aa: CASSFPGQGHSPLHF; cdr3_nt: TGTGCCAGCAGTTTCCCGGGACAGGGCCATTCACCCCTCCACTTT
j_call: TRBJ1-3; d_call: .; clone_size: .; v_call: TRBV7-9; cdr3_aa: CASSLDRNTIYF; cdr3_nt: TGTGCCAGCAGCTTAGACCGGAACACCATATATTTT
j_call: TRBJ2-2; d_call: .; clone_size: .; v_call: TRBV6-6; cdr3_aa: CASSPLFAGELFF; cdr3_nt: TGTGCCAGCAGCCCCTTATTCGCCGGGGAGCTGTTTTTT
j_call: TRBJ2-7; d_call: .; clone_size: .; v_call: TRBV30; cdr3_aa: CAWSPHAFPTGTAYEQYF; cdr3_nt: TGTGCCTGGAGTCCCCATGCATTCCCTACAGGGACCGCCTACGAGCAGTACTTC
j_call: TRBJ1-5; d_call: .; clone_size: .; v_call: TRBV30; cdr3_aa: CAWSGGNNQPQHF; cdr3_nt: TGTGCCTGGTCCGGGGGGAACAATCAGCCCCAGCATTTT
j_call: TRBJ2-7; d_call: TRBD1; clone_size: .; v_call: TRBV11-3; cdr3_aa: CASSLVGTGHYEQYF; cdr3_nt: TGTGCCAGCAGCTTAGTGGGGACAGGACACTACGAGCAGTACTTC
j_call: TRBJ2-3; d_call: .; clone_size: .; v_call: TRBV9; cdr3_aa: CASSDVRFYTQYF; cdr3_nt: TGTGCCAGCAGCGACGTACGATTCTACACGCAGTATTTT
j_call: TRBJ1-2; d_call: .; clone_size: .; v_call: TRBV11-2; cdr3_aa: CASSLVYGYYGYTF; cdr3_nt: TGTGCCAGCAGCTTAGTGTACGGGTACTATGGCTACACCTTC
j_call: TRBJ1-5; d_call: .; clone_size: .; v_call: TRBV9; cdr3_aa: CASSGGYSNQPQHF; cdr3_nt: TGTGCCAGCAGCGGAGGGTATAGCAATCAGCCCCAGCATTTT
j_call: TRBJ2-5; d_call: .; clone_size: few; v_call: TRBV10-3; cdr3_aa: CAIRERQETQYF; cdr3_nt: TGTGCCATCAGGGAGCGCCAAGAGACCCAGTACTTC
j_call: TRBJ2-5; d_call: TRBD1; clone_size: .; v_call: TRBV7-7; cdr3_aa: CASSPGTGLETQYF; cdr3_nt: TGTGCTAGCAGCCCGGGGACAGGGTTGGAGACCCAGTACTTC
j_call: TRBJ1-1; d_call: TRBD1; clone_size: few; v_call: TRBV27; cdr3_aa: CASSWGRGQKNTEAFF; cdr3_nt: TGTGCCAGCAGTTGGGGGCGGGGACAGAAGAACACTGAAGCTTTCTTT
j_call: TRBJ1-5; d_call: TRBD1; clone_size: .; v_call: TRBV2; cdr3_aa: CASKIDRGSNQPQHF; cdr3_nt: TGTGCCAGCAAAATAGACAGGGGTAGCAATCAGCCCCAGCATTTT
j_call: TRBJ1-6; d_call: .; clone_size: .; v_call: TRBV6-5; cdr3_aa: CASSYLETADNSPLHF; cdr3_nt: TGTGCCAGCAGTTATCTCGAGACAGCAGATAATTCACCCCTCCACTTT
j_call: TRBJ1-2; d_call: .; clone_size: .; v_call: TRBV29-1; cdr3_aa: CSVEGQGLYGYTF; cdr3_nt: TGCAGCGTTGAAGGGCAGGGGCTCTATGGCTACACCTTC
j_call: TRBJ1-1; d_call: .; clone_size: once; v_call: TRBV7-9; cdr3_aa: CASSTWTDPSTEAFF; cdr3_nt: TGTGCCAGCAGCACATGGACAGACCCCAGCACTGAAGCTTTCTTT
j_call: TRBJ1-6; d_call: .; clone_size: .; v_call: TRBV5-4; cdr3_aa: CASSLQGNAYNSPLHF; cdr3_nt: TGTGCCAGCAGCTTGCAGGGTAACGCTTATAATTCACCCCTCCACTTT
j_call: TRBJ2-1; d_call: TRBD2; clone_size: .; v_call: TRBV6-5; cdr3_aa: CASSRLAGGMNEQFF; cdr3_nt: TGTGCCAGCAGCCGACTAGCGGGGGGCATGAATGAGCAGTTCTTC
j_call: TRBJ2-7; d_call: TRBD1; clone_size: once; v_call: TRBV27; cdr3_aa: CASSPLGQGTYEQYF; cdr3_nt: TGTGCCAGCAGTCCCTTGGGACAGGGAACCTACGAGCAGTACTTC
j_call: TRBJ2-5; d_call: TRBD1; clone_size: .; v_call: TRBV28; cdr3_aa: CASRDPDRVETQYF; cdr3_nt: TGTGCCAGCAGAGACCCCGACAGGGTAGAGACCCAGTACTTC
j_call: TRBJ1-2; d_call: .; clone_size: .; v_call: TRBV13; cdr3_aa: CASSLDPVNYGYTF; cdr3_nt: TGTGCCAGCAGCTTAGATCCAGTTAACTATGGCTACACCTTC
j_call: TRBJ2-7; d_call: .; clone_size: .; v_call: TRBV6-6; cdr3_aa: CASRLSPSLTWYF; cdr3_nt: TGTGCCAGCAGACTAAGTCCCTCCTTAACCTGGTACTTC
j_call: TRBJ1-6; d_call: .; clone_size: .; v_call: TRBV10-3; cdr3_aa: CAISEQSQGFSNSPLHF; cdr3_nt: TGTGCCATCAGTGAGCAGTCACAGGGCTTCAGTAATTCACCCCTCCACTTT
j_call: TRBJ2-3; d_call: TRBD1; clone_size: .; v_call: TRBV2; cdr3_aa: CASSLGQGNTDTQYF; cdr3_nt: TGTGCCAGCAGCCTGGGACAGGGAAACACAGATACGCAGTATTTT
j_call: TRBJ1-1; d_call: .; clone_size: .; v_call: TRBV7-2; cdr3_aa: CASLGERMNTEAFF; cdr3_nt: TGTGCCAGCCTTGGGGAGAGAATGAACACTGAAGCTTTCTTT